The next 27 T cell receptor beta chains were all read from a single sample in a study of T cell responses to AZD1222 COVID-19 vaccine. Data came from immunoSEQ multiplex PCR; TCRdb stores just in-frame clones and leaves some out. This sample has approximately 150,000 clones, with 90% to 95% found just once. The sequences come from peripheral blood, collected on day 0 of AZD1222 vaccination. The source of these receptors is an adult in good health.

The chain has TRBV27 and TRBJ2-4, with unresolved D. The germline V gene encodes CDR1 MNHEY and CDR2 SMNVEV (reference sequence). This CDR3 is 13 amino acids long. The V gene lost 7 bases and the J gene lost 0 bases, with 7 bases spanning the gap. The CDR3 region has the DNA TGTGCCAGCATTTCGATAGCCAAAAACATTCAGTACTTC. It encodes CASISIAKNIQYF.

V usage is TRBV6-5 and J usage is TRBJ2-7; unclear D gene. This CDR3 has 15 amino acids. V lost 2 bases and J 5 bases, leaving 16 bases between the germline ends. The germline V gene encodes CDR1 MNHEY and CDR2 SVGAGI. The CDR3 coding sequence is TGTGCCAGCAGTTACCAACCCGGCTGGTTTGACGAGCAGTACTTC. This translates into CASSYQPGWFDEQYF.

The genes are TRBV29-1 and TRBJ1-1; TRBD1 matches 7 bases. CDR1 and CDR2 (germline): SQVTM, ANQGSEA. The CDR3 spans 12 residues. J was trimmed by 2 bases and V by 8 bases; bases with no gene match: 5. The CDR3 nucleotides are TGCAGCAAAAGACAGGGAAACACTGAAGCTTTCTTT. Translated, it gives CSKRQGNTEAFF.

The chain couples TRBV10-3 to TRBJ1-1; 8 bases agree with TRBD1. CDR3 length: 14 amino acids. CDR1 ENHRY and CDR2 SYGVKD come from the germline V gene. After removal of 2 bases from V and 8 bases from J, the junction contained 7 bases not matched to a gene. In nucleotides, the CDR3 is TGTGCCATCAGTGAGGGGGACAGGTCGACGGAAGCTTTCTTT. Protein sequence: CAISEGDRSTEAFF.

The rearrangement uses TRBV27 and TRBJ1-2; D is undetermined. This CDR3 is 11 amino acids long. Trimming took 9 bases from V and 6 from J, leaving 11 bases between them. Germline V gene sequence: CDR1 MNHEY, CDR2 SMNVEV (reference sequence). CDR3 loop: CASFSFNGYTF. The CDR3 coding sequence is TGTGCCAGTTTTTCTTTCAATGGCTACACCTTC.

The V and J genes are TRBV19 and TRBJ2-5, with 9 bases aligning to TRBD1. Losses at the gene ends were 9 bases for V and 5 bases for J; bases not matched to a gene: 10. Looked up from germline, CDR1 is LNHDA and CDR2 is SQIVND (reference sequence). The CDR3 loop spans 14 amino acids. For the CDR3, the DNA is TGTGCCAGCTCCACAGGGGGCGCAGGGGAGACCCAGTACTTC. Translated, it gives CASSTGGAGETQYF.

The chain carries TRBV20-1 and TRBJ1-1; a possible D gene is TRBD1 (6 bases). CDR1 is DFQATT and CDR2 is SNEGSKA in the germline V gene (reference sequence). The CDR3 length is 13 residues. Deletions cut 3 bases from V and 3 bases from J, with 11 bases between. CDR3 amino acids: CSASRTEDTEAFF. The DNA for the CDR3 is TGCAGTGCTAGTAGGACAGAGGACACTGAAGCTTTCTTT.

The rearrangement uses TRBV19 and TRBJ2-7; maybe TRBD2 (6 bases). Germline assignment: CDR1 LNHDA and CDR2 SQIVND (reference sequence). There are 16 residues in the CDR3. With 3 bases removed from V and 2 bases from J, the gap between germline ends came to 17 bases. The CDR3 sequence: CASSMAPAGTPYEQYF. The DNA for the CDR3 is TGTGCCAGTAGTATGGCCCCCGCGGGAACCCCCTACGAGCAGTACTTC.

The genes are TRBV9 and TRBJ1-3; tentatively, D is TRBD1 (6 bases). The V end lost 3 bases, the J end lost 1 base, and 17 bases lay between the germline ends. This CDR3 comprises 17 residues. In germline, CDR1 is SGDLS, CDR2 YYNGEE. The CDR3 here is CASSERDISSSGNTIYF. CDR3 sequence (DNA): TGTGCCAGCAGCGAGCGGGACATAAGTTCTTCTGGAAACACCATATATTTT.

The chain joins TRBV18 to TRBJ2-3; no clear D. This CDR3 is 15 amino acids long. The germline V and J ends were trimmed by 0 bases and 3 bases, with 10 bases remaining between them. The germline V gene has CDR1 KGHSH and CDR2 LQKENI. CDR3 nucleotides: TGTGCCAGCTCACCACCAGGGCTGGGTACAGATACGCAGTATTTT. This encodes CASSPPGLGTDTQYF.

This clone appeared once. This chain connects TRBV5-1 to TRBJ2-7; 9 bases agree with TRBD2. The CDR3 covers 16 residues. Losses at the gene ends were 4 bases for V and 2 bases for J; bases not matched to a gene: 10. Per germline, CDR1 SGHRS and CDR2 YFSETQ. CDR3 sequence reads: CASSLRSSGVTYEQYF. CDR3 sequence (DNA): TGCGCCAGCAGCCTGCGCTCTAGCGGGGTCACCTACGAGCAGTACTTC.

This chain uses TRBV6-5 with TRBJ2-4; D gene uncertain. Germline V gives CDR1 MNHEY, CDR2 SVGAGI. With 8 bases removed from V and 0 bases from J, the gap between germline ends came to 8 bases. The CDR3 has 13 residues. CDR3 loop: CASPQLAKNIQYF. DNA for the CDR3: TGTGCCAGCCCACAGCTAGCCAAAAACATTCAGTACTTC.

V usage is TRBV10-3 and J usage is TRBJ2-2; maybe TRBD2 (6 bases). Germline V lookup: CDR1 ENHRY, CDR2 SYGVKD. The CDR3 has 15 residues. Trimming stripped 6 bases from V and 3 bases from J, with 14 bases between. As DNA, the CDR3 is TGTGCCATCAGGCCCGGGGGACCCGACACCGGGGAGCTGTTTTTT. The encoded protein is CAIRPGGPDTGELFF.

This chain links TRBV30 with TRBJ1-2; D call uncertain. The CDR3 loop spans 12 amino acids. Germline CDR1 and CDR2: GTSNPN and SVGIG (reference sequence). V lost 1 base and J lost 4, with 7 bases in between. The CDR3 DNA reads TGTGCCTGGAGTGGGACGGTCTATGGCTACACCTTC. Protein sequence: CAWSGTVYGYTF.

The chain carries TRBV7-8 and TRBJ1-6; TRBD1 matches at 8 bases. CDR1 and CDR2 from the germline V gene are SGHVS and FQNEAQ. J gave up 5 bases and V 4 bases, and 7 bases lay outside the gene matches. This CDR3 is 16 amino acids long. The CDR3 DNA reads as TGTGCCAGCAGCTCCGGACAGGGATGGGATAATTCACCCCTCCACTTT. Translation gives CASSSGQGWDNSPLHF.

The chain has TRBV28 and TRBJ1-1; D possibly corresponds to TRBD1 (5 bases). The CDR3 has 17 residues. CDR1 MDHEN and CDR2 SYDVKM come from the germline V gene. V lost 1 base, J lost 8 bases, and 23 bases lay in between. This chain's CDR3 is CASSLLGTPGRIAEAFF. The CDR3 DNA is TGTGCCAGCAGTTTATTGGGGACCCCGGGTAGAATTGCGGAAGCTTTCTTT.

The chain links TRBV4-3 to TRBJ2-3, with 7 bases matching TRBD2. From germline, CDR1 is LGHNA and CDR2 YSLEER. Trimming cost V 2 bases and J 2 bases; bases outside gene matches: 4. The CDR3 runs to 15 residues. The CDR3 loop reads CASSQTAGYTDTQYF. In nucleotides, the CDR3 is TGCGCCAGCAGCCAAACAGCGGGGTACACAGATACGCAGTATTTT.

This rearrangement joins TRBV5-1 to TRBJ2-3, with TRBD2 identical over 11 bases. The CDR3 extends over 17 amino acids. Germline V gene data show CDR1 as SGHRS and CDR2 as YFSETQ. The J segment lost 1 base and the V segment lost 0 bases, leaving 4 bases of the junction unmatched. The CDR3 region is CASSLVPTSGGTDTQYF. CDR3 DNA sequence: TGCGCCAGCAGCTTGGTCCCGACTAGCGGGGGCACAGATACGCAGTATTTT. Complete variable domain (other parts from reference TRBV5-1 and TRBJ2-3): KAGVTQTPRYLIKTRGQQVTLSCSPISGHRSVSWYQQTPGQGLQFLFEYFSETQRNKGNFPGRFSGRQFSNSRSEMNVSTLELGDSALYLCASSLVPTSGGTDTQYFGPGTRLTVL.

The CDR3 DNA sequence: TGTGCCAGCAGCCAAGAGACGGGAGGGGTTCAAGAGACCCAGTACTTC. Its protein product is CASSQETGGVQETQYF. The V and J genes are TRBV3-1 (or the pseudogene TRBV3-2) and TRBJ2-5; TRBD2 matches at 8 bases. The CDR3 runs to 16 residues. Germline V gives CDR1 LGHDT, CDR2 YNNKEL (reference sequence). V was pared by 0 bases and J by 2 bases, with 5 bases of the junction left unmatched.

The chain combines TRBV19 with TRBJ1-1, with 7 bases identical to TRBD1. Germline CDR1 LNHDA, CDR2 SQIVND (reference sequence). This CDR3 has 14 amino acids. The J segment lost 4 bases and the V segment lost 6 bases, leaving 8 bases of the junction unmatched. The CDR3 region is CASSSTGRGTEAFF. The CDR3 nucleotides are TGTGCCAGTAGCTCGACAGGGCGAGGCACTGAAGCTTTCTTT.

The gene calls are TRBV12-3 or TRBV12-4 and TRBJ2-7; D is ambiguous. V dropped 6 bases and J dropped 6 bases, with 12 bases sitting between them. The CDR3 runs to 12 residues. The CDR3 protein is CASRDDIAEQYF. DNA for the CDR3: TGTGCCAGCAGGGACGATATAGCCGAGCAGTACTTC.

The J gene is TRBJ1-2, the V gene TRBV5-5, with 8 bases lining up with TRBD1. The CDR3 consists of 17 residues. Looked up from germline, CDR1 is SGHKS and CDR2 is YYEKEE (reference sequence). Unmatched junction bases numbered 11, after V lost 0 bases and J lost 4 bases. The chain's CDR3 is CASSLEEFGTGFYGYTF. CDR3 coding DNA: TGTGCCAGCAGCTTGGAGGAGTTTGGGACAGGCTTCTATGGCTACACCTTC.

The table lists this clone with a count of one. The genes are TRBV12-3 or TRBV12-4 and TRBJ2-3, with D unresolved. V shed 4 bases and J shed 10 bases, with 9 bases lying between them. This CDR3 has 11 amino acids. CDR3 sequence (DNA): TGTGCCAGCAGTTCTGGGATTGCGCAGTATTTT. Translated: CASSSGIAQYF.

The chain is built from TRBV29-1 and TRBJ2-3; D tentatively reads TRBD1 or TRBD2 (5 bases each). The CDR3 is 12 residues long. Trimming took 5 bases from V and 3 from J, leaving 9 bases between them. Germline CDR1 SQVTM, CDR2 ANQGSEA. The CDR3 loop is CSVRGETDTQYF. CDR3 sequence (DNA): TGCAGCGTTCGAGGGGAAACAGATACGCAGTATTTT.

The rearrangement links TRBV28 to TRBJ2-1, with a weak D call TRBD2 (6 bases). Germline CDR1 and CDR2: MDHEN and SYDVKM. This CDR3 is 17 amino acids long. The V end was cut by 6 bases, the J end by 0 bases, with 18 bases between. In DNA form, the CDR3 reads TGTGCCAGCAGACCCTCCGGGACTCCGAGCTCCTACAATGAGCAGTTCTTC. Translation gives CASRPSGTPSSYNEQFF.

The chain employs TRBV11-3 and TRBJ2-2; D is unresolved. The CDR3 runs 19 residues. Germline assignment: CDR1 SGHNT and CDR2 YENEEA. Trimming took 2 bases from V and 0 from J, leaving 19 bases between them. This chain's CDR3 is CASSLFLDFGQPNTGELFF. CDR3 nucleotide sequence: TGTGCCAGCAGCTTATTTTTGGATTTTGGGCAGCCGAACACCGGGGAGCTGTTTTTT.

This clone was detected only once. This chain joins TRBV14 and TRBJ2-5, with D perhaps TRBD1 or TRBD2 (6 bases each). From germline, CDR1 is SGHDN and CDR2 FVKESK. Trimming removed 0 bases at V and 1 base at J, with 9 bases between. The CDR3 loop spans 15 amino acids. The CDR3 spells CASSQDWGAQETQYF. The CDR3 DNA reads TGTGCCAGCAGCCAAGATTGGGGGGCCCAAGAGACCCAGTACTTC. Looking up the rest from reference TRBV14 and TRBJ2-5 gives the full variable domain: EAGVTQFPSHSVIEKGQTVTLRCDPISGHDNLYWYRRVMGKEIKFLLHFVKESKQDESGMPNNRFLAERTGGTYSTLKVQPAELEDSGVYFCASSQDWGAQETQYFGPGTRLLVL.